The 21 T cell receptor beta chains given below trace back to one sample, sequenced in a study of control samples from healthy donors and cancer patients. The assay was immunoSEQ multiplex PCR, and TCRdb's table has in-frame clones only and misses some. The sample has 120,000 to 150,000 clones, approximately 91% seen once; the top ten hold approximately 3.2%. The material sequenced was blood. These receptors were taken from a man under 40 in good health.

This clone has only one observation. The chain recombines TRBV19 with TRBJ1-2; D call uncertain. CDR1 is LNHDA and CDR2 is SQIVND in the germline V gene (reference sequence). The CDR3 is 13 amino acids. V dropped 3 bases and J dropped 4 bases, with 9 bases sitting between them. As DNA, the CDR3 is TGTGCCAGTAGTATGACGGGGTCCTATGGCTACACCTTC. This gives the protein CASSMTGSYGYTF.

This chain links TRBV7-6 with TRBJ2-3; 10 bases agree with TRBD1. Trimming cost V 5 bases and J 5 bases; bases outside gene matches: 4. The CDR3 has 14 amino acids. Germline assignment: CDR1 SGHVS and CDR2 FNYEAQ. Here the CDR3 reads CASSHGQGGDTQYF. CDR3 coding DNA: TGTGCCAGCAGCCATGGACAGGGGGGAGATACGCAGTATTTT.

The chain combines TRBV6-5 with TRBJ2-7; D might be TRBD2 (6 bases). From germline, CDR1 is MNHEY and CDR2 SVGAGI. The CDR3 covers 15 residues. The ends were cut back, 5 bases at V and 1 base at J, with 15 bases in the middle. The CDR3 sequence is CASSLSGTSSYEQYF. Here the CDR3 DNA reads TGTGCCAGCAGTCTATCCGGGACTTCATCCTACGAGCAGTACTTC.

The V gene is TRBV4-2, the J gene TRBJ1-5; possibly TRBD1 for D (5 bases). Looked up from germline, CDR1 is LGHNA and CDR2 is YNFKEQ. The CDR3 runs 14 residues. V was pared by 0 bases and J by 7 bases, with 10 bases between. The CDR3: CASSQDRGPQPQHF. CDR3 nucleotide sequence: TGTGCCAGCAGCCAAGATAGGGGCCCGCAGCCCCAGCATTTT.

CDR3 DNA sequence: TGTGCCAGCAGCGTAGGAGGGCAGGTCAACTATGGCTACACCTTC. Protein: CASSVGGQVNYGYTF. The chain links TRBV9 to TRBJ1-2; D gene ambiguous. This CDR3 has 15 amino acids. From germline, CDR1 is SGDLS and CDR2 YYNGEE. V shed 0 bases and J shed 2 bases, with 11 bases lying between them.

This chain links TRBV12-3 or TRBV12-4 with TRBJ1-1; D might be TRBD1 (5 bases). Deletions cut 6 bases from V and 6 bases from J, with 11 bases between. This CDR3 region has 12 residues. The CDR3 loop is CASSPGFPEAFF. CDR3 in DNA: TGTGCCAGCAGCCCAGGGTTTCCTGAAGCTTTCTTT.

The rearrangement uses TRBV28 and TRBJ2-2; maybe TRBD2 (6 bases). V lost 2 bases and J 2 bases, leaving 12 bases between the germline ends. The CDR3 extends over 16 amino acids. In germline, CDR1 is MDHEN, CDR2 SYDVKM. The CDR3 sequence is CASSLGGLRNTGELFF. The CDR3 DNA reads TGTGCCAGCAGTTTAGGGGGACTGAGAAACACCGGGGAGCTGTTTTTT.

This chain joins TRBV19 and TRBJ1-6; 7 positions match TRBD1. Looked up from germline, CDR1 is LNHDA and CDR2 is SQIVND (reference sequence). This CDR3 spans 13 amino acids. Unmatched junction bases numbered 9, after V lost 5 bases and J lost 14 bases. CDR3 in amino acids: CASSSDRVGSLHF. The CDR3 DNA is TGTGCCAGTAGTTCCGACAGGGTTGGGTCCCTCCACTTT. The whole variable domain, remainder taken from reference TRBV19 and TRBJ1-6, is DGGITQSPKYLFRKEGQNVTLSCEQNLNHDAMYWYRQDPGQGLRLIYYSQIVNDFQKGDIAEGYSVSREKKESFPLTVTSAQKNPTAFYLCASSSDRVGSLHFGNGTRLTVT.

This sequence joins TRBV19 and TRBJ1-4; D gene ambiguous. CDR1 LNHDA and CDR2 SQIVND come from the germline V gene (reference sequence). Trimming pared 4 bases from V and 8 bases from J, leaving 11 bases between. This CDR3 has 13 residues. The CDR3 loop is CASSNGRGEKLFF. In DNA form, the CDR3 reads TGTGCCAGTAGTAACGGGCGAGGGGAAAAACTGTTTTTT.

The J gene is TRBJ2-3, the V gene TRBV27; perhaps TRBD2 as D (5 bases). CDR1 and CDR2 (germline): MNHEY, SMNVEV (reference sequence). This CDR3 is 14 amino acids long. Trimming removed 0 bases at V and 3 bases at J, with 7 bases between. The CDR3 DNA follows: TGTGCCAGCAGTTTATCACGGGGAACAGATACGCAGTATTTT. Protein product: CASSLSRGTDTQYF.

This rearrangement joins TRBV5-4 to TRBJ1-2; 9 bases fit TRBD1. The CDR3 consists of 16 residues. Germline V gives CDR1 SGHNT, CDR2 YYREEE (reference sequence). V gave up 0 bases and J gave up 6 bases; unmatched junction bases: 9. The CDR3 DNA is TGTGCCAGCAGCTTGGCCAACAGGGGGCGCATGGATGGCTACACCTTC. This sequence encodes CASSLANRGRMDGYTF.

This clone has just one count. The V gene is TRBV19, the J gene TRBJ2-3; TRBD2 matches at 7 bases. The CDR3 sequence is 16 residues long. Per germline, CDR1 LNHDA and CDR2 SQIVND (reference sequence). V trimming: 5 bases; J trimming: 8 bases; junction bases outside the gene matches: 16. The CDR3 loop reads CASSLEGLPPIGTQYF. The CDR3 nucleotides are TGTGCCAGTAGTCTTGAGGGACTACCTCCGATTGGTACGCAGTATTTT. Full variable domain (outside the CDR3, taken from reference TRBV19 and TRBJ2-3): DGGITQSPKYLFRKEGQNVTLSCEQNLNHDAMYWYRQDPGQGLRLIYYSQIVNDFQKGDIAEGYSVSREKKESFPLTVTSAQKNPTAFYLCASSLEGLPPIGTQYFGPGTRLTVL.

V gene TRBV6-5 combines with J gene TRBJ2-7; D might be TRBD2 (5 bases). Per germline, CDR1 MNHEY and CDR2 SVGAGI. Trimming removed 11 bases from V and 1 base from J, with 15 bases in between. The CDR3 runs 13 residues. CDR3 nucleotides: TGTGCCTTATTAAATACGGGATCCTACGAGCAGTACTTC. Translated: CALLNTGSYEQYF.

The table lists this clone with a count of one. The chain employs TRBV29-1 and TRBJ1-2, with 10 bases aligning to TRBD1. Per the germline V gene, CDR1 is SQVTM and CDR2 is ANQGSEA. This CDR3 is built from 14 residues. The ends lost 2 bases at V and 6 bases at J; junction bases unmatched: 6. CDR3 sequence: CSVEPQGQGHGYTF. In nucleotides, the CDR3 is TGCAGCGTTGAACCGCAGGGACAGGGGCATGGCTACACCTTC.

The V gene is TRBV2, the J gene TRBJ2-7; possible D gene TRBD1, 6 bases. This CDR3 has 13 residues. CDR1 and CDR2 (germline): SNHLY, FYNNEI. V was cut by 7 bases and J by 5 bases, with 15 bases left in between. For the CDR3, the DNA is TGTGCCAGCAAACAGGGTATGTTCAACGAGCAGTACTTC. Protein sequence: CASKQGMFNEQYF.

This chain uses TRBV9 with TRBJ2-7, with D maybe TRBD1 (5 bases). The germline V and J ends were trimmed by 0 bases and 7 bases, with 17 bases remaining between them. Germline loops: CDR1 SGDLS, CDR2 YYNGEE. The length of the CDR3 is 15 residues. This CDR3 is CASSVDEARAAEQYF. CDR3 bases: TGTGCCAGCAGCGTAGATGAGGCCAGGGCCGCGGAGCAGTACTTC.

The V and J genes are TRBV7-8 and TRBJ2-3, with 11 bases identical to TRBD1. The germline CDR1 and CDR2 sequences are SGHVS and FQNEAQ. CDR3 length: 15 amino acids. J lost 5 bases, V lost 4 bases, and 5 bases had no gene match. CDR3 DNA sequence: TGTGCCAGCAGCTACGGACAGGGGGCTGTAGATACGCAGTATTTT. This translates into CASSYGQGAVDTQYF. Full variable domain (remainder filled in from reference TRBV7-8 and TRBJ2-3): GAGVSQSPRYKVAKRGQDVALRCDPISGHVSLFWYQQALGQGPEFLTYFQNEAQLDKSGLPSDRFFAERPEGSVSTLKIQRTQQEDSAVYLCASSYGQGAVDTQYFGPGTRLTVL.

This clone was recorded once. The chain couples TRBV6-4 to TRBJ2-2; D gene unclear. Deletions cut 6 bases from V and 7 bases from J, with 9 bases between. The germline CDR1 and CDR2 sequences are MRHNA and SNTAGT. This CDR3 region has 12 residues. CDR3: CASRSGGGELFF. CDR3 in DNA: TGTGCCAGCAGATCTGGCGGCGGGGAGCTGTTTTTT.

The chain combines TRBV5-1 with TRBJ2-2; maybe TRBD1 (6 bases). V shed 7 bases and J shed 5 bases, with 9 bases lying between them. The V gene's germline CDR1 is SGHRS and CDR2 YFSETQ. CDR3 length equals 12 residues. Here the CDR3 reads CASVGGTGELFF. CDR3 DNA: TGCGCCAGCGTAGGGGGTACCGGGGAGCTGTTTTTT.

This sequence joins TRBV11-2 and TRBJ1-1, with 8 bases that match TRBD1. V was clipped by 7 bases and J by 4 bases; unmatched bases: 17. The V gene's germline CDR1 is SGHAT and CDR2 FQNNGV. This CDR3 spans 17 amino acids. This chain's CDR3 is CASTNSQGARVSTEAFF. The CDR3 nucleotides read TGTGCCAGCACCAATTCCCAGGGGGCGCGTGTCTCCACTGAAGCTTTCTTT. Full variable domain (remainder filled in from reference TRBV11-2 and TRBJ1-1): EAGVAQSPRYKIIEKRQSVAFWCNPISGHATLYWYQQILGQGPKLLIQFQNNGVVDDSQLPKDRFSAERLKGVDSTLKIQPAKLEDSAVYLCASTNSQGARVSTEAFFGQGTRLTVV.

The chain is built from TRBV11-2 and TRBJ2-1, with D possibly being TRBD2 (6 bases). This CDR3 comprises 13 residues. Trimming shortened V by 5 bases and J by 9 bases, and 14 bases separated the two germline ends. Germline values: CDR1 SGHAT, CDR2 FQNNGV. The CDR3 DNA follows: TGTGCCAGCAGCCCGCGGGGAGCAATTGAGCAGTTCTTC. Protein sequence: CASSPRGAIEQFF.